This is a list of T cell receptor beta chains from one sample in a study of neoadjuvant nivolumab and ipilimumab in lung cancer. The data were produced by immunoSEQ multiplex PCR, yet TCRdb's version contains in-frame clones alone and is incomplete. The repertoire holds under 50,000 clones, with 75% to 90% as singletons. The sequences come from blood, collected before neoadjuvant nivolumab, alone or with ipilimumab. The receptors here all came from an adult with non-small cell lung cancer. Some clones in this sample may be carry-over from other donors' samples. The CDR3 runs from the conserved cysteine through the conserved F or W. The D gene is left open where the match is weak. Part of the rows lack a size; the others show once, few, many or a class for expanded clones.

V: TRBV9; size: -; J: TRBJ2-3; D: TRBD2; DNA: TGTGCCAGCAGCGTGACTAGCGGCTCAGATACGCAGTATTTT; CDR3: CASSVTSGSDTQYF
V: TRBV7-9; size: -; J: TRBJ2-1; D: -; DNA: TGTGCCAGCAGCTTGTCGGGGGCCGCGTACAATGAGCAGTTCTTC; CDR3: CASSLSGAAYNEQFF
V: TRBV7-2; size: -; J: TRBJ2-1; D: TRBD2; DNA: TGTGCCAGCAACCCGAGCGGGAGGGCGGACAATGAGCAGTTCTTC; CDR3: CASNPSGRADNEQFF
V: TRBV5-6; size: -; J: TRBJ2-7; D: TRBD2; DNA: TGTGCCAGCAGCTTGGGTGCGGGACTAGCAAGGGAGCAGTACTTC; CDR3: CASSLGAGLAREQYF
V: TRBV5-1; size: -; J: TRBJ2-7; D: -; DNA: TGCGCCAGCGCCCTGGCGGGGATGGTCTACGAGCAGTACTTC; CDR3: CASALAGMVYEQYF
V: TRBV19; size: -; J: TRBJ2-1; D: -; DNA: TGTGCCAGTAGTCCTCTCCGCGGGTACAATGAGCAGTTCTTC; CDR3: CASSPLRGYNEQFF
V: TRBV18; size: -; J: TRBJ2-3; D: -; DNA: TGTGCCAGCTCACCACCGGCGGCCGGCACAGATACGCAGTATTTT; CDR3: CASSPPAAGTDTQYF
V: TRBV30; size: -; J: TRBJ2-5; D: -; DNA: TGTGCCTGGAGTCCCAGGGGCGGAGAGACCCAGTACTTC; CDR3: CAWSPRGGETQYF
V: TRBV9; size: -; J: TRBJ1-2; D: TRBD1; DNA: TGTGCCAGCAGCGTAGGGGGGACAGGGGCCAACTATGGCTACACCTTC; CDR3: CASSVGGTGANYGYTF
V: TRBV29-1; size: -; J: TRBJ2-7; D: -; DNA: TGCAGCGTTACTACCTCATCCTACGAGCAGTACTTC; CDR3: CSVTTSSYEQYF
V: TRBV7-3; size: -; J: TRBJ2-2; D: -; DNA: TGTGCCAGCAGCCCAGCTGGCGGGGAGCTGTTTTTT; CDR3: CASSPAGGELFF
V: TRBV7-3; size: once; J: TRBJ2-1; D: -; DNA: TGTGCCAGCAGCCTCGGGCCTAACGATGAGCAGTTCTTC; CDR3: CASSLGPNDEQFF
V: TRBV6-5; size: -; J: TRBJ2-7; D: -; DNA: TGTGCCAGCAGAGGCGGGGGCACCTACGAGCAGTACTTC; CDR3: CASRGGGTYEQYF
V: TRBV29-1; size: -; J: TRBJ2-3; D: TRBD1; DNA: TGCAGCGTGGACCGGGACAGGGGGTTTGGAGATACGCAGTATTTT; CDR3: CSVDRDRGFGDTQYF
V: TRBV7-9; size: -; J: TRBJ1-4; D: -; DNA: TGTGCCAGCAGCGGCGACAGGTCAACTAATGAAAAACTGTTTTTT; CDR3: CASSGDRSTNEKLFF
V: TRBV11-2; size: -; J: TRBJ2-7; D: -; DNA: TGTGCCAGCAGCTTAGTAGTTTCTTACGAGCAGTACTTC; CDR3: CASSLVVSYEQYF
V: TRBV18; size: -; J: TRBJ1-5; D: TRBD1; DNA: TGTGCCAGCTCAGTCGGGACAGATCCGTCCGGTCAGCCCCAGCATTTT; CDR3: CASSVGTDPSGQPQHF
V: TRBV4-1; size: few; J: TRBJ2-2; D: TRBD1; DNA: TGCGCCAGCAGCCTGGTCACAGGGGGCGCGAACACCGGGGAGCTGTTTTTT; CDR3: CASSLVTGGANTGELFF
V: TRBV11-2; size: -; J: TRBJ2-1; D: -; DNA: TGTGCCAGCACCCAATTACAAGTGGCTAGCAGGGACAATGAGCAGTTCTTC; CDR3: CASTQLQVASRDNEQFF
V: TRBV7-9; size: -; J: TRBJ1-1; D: TRBD1; DNA: TGTGCCAGCAGCCGCCAGGGGGCTGGCACTGAAGCTTTCTTT; CDR3: CASSRQGAGTEAFF
V: TRBV4-3; size: -; J: TRBJ2-3; D: -; DNA: TGCGCCAGCAGCCAAGGTGGGCCGAGGGAGGCCACAGATACGCAGTATTTT; CDR3: CASSQGGPREATDTQYF
V: TRBV11-2; size: -; J: TRBJ2-7; D: -; DNA: TGTGCCAGCAGCTTAGCCCAAATCGGGGCCGCTTCCTACGAGCAGTACTTC; CDR3: CASSLAQIGAASYEQYF
V: TRBV29-1; size: -; J: TRBJ1-3; D: -; DNA: TGCAGCGCCACGGGGCAGGGGCTCCTAGCTGGAAACACCATATATTTT; CDR3: CSATGQGLLAGNTIYF